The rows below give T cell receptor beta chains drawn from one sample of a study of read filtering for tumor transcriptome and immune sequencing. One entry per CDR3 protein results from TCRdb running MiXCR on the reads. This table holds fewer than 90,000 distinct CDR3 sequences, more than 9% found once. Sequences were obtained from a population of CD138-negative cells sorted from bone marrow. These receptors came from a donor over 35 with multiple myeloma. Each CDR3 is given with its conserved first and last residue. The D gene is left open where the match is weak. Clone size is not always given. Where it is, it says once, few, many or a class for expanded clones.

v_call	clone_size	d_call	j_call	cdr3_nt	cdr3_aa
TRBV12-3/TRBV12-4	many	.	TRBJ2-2	TGTGCCAGCAGTGCCGGGGAGCTGTTTTTT	CASSAGELFF
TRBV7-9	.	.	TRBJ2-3	TGTGCCTCGGGGGCCACAGATACGCAGTATTTT	CASGATDTQYF
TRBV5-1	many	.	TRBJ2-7	TGCGCCAGCAGCTCATCCGGGACAATCGCCTACGAGCAGTACTTC	CASSSSGTIAYEQYF
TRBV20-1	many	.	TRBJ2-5	TGCAGTGCTAGAGGCAACGCAGGGGACTCGGAGACCCAGTACTTC	CSARGNAGDSETQYF
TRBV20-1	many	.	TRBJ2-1	TGCAGTGCTAGCCTCCTTACCGGGACCCCCGAGGGTGAGCAGTTCTTC	CSASLLTGTPEGEQFF
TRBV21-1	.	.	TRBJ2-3	TGTGCCAGCAGCAAAATCCAGGGGGGACAACTGGTAACAGATACGCAGTATTTT	CASSKIQGGQLVTDTQYF
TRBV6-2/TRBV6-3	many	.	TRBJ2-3	TGTGCCAGCAGTCCTGCCGCAACTAGCACAGATACGCAGTATTTT	CASSPAATSTDTQYF
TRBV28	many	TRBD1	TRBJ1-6	TGTGCCAGTAGCCGGGACAGTAATTCACCCCTCCACTTT	CASSRDSNSPLHF
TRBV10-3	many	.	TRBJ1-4	TGTGCCATCAGAGAGCCGACAGTCGGTGAAAAACTGTTTTTT	CAIREPTVGEKLFF
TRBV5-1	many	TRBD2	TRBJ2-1	TGCGCCAGCAGCTTGCTAGCGGGGGCGTCCAATGAGCAGTTCTTC	CASSLLAGASNEQFF
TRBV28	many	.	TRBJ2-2	TGTGCCAGCAACCAACAAGGTGGCACCGGGGAGCTGTTTTTT	CASNQQGGTGELFF
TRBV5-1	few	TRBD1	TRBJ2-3	TGCGCCAGCAGCGCGGACAGGGGCGACACAGATACGCAGTATTTT	CASSADRGDTDTQYF
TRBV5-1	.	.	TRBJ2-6	TGCGCCAGCAGCTTGTCGACTGGGGCCAACGTCCTGACTTTC	CASSLSTGANVLTF
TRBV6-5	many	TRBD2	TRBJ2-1	TGTGCCAGCAATAAGCGGGAGTACATTTATGAGCAGTTCTTC	CASNKREYIYEQFF
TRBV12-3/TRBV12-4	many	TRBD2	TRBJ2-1	TGTGCCAGCAGTCCCCCCACTAGCGGGAGGAAAAATGAGCAGTTCTTC	CASSPPTSGRKNEQFF
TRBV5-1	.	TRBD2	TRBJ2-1	TGCGCCAGCAGCCCCTCCGGGACTAGCGGGACTGATGAGCAGTTCTTT	CASSPSGTSGTDEQFF
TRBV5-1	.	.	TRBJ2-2	TGCGCCAGCAGCTTGGCGTCAGGGCGAACCGGGGAGCTGTTTTTT	CASSLASGRTGELFF
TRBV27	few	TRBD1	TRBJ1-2	TGTGCCAGCAGTCTACAGGGGGAGCATGGCTACACCTTC	CASSLQGEHGYTF
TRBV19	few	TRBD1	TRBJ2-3	TGTGCCAGTAGGATCCGCCAGGGGGGCACAGATACGCAGTATTTT	CASRIRQGGTDTQYF
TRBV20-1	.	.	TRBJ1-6	TGCAGTGCCGCGAACAGGGCGTCGAATAATTCACCCCTCCACTTT	CSAANRASNNSPLHF
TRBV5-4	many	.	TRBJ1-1	TGTGCCAGCAGCCCCCTGGAGGGTAAGGACACTGAAGCTTTCTTT	CASSPLEGKDTEAFF
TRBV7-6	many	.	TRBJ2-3	TGTGCCAGCAGCAACCGGCCAGACCAGATATACACAGATACGCAGTATTTT	CASSNRPDQIYTDTQYF